The following is a T cell receptor beta chain sequence with its context. The data originate from a study of blood T cell repertoires in COVID-19. Across the whole study: Sites across the United States, Italy and Spain contributed samples from acute and convalescent COVID-19. PBMCs, B-cell-depleted T cells, or T cells were the source of the cDNA or gDNA that made up the material.

Original processing notes: Using reference gene primer amplification, nucleated cell counts were estimated. The protocol was immunoSEQ multiplex PCR, while the TCRdb copy is restricted to in-frame clones and leaves out a portion. D and trimming come from the DNA, and the V and J calls and clone size come from that table. The sample consists of about 140,000 clones, more than 75% of them appearing once. Germline assignment: CDR1 GTSNPN and CDR2 SVGIG (reference sequence). The V gene end was trimmed by 3 bases and the J gene end by 15 bases; junction bases not matched to a gene: 13. The CDR3 contains 14 residues.

The sequence derives from a man aged 60-69 years with acute or convalescent COVID-19. The specimen sequenced was peripheral blood. The chain recombines TRBV30 with TRBJ2-1; 11 bases agree with TRBD1. Here the CDR3 DNA reads TGTGCCTGGAGGATGGGGACAGGGGGTCGCGGTACGTTCTTC. It encodes CAWRMGTGGRGTFF.